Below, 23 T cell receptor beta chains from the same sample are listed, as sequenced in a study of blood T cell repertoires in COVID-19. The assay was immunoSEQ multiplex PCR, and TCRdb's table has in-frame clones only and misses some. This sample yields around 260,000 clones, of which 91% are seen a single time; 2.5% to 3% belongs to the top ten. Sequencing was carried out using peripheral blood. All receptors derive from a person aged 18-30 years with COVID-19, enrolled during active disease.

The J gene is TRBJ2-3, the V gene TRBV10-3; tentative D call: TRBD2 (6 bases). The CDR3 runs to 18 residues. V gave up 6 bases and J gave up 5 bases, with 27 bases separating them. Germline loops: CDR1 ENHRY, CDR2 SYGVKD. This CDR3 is CAIRPLAGEEAGRDTQYF. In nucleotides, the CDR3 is TGTGCCATCAGGCCATTAGCTGGGGAGGAGGCTGGTAGAGATACGCAGTATTTT.

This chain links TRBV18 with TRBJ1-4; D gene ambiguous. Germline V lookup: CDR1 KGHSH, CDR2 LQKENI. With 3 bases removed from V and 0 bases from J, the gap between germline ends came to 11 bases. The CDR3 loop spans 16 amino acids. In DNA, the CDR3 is TGTGCCAGCTCACCCTTTTCGAGGGCAACTAATGAAAAACTGTTTTTT. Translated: CASSPFSRATNEKLFF.

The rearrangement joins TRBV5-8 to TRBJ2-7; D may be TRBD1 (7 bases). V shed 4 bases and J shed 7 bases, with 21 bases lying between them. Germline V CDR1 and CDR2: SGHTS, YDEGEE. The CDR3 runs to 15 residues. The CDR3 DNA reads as TGTGCCAGCAGCGCGGGGACAGCCCCGGGGGAGGAGCAGTACTTC. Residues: CASSAGTAPGEEQYF.

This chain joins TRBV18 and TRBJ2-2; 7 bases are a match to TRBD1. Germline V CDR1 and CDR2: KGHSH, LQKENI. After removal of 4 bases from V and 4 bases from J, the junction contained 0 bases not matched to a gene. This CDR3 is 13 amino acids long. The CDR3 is CASSRQGTGELFF. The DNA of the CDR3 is TGTGCCAGCTCACGACAGGGCACCGGGGAGCTGTTTTTT.

CDR3 nucleotides: TGCGCCAGCAGTGAGCGGGACACAGATACGCAGTATTTT. Amino acid sequence: CASSERDTDTQYF. The chain combines TRBV10-2 with TRBJ2-3; D is possibly TRBD2 (5 bases). CDR3 length equals 13 residues. Germline V lookup: CDR1 WSHSY, CDR2 SAAADI. The V end was cut by 2 bases, the J end by 2 bases, with 5 bases between.

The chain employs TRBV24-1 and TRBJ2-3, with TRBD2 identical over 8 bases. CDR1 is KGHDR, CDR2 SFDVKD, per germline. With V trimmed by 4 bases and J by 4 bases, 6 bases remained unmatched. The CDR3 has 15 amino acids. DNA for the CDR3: TGTGCCACCAGTGAGATAGCGGGAAACGCAGATACGCAGTATTTT. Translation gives CATSEIAGNADTQYF.

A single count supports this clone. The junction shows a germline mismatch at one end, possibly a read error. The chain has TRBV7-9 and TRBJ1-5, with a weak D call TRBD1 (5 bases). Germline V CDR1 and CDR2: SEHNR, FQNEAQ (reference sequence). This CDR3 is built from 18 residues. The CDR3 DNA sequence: TGTGCCAACAGCTCTATCCGGGACTTCGTAGAAGGCAATCAGCCCCAGCATTTT. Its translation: CANSSIRDFVEGNQPQHF. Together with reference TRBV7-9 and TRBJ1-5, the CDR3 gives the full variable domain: DTGVSQNPRHKITKRGQNVTFRCDPISEHNRLYWYRQTLGQGPEFLTYFQNEAQLEKSRLLSDRFSAERPKGSFSTLEIQRTEQGDSAMYLCANSSIRDFVEGNQPQHFGDGTRLSIL.

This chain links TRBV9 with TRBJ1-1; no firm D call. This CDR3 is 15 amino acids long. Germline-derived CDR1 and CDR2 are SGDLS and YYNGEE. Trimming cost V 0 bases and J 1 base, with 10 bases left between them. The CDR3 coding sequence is TGTGCCAGCAGCGTAGTAGCGGGCACGAACACTGAAGCTTTCTTT. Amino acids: CASSVVAGTNTEAFF.

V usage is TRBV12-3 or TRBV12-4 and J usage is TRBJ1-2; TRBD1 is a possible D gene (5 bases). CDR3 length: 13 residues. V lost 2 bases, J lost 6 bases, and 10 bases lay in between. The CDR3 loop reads CASSLKGPHGYTF. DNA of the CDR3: TGTGCCAGCAGTTTAAAGGGGCCGCATGGCTACACCTTC.

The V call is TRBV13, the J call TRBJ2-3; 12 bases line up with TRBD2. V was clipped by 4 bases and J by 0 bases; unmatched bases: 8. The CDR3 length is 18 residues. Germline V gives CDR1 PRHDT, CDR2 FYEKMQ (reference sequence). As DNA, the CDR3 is TGTGCCAGCAGCTCATGGACTAGCGGGAAGACTAGCACAGATACGCAGTATTTT. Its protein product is CASSSWTSGKTSTDTQYF.

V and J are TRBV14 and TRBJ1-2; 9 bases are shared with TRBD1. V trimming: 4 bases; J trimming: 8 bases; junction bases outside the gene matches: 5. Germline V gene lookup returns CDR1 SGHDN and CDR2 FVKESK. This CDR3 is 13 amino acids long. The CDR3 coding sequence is TGTGCCAGCAGCCGGAGACAGGGGGAGGGCTACACCTTC. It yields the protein CASSRRQGEGYTF.

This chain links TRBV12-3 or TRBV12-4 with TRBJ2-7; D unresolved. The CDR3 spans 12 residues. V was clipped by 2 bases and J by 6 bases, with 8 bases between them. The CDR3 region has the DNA TGTGCCAGCAGTTTAATAGAAGCCGAGCAGTACTTC. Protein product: CASSLIEAEQYF.

The CDR3 DNA reads as TGTGCCAGCAGTACAGGGTCGAACACCGGGGAGCTGTTTTTT. The encoded protein is CASSTGSNTGELFF. The chain recombines TRBV27 with TRBJ2-2; a possible D gene is TRBD1 (6 bases). CDR3 length equals 14 residues. Trimming took 5 bases from V and 0 from J, leaving 7 bases between them. Germline V CDR1 and CDR2: MNHEY, SMNVEV (reference sequence).

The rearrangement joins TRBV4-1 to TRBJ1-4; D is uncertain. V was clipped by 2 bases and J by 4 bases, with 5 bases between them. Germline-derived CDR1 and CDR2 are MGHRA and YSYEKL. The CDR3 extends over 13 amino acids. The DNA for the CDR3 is TGCGCCAGCAGCCAATATAATAATGAAAAACTGTTTTTT. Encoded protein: CASSQYNNEKLFF.

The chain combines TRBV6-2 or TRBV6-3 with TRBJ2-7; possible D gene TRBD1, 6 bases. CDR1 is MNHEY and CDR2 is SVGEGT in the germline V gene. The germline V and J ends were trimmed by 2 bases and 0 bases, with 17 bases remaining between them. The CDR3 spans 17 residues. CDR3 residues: CASSYNYRATSSYEQYF. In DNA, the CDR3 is TGTGCCAGCAGTTACAATTACAGGGCAACAAGCTCCTACGAGCAGTACTTC.

The CDR3 loop reads CASTPPGSDTQYF. The CDR3 DNA reads TGTGCCAGCACCCCCCCGGGGTCAGATACGCAGTATTTT. This chain joins TRBV6-6 and TRBJ2-3, with D tentatively TRBD2 (5 bases). The CDR3 extends over 13 amino acids. The ends were cut back, 7 bases at V and 4 bases at J, with 12 bases in the middle. Germline CDR1 MNHNY, CDR2 SVGAGI (reference sequence).

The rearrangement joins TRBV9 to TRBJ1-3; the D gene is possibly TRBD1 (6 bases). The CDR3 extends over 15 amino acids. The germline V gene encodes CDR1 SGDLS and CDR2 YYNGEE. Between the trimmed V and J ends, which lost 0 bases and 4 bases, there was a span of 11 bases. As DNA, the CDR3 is TGTGCCAGCAGCGTAGCTGGGGGCGGAGGAAACACCATATATTTT. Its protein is CASSVAGGGGNTIYF.

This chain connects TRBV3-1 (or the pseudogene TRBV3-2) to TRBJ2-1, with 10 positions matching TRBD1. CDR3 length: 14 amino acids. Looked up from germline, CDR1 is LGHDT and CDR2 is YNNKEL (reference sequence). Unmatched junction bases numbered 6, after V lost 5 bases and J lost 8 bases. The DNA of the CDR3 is TGTGCCAGCAGCACCCGGACAGGGGGTGATGAGCAGTTCTTC. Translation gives CASSTRTGGDEQFF.

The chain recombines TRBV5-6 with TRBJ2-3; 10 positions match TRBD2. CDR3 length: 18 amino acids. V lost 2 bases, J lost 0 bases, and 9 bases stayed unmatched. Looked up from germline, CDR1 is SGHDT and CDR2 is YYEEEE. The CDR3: CASSFGPGLASSTDTQYF. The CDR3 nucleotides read TGTGCCAGCAGCTTCGGACCGGGACTAGCGTCTAGCACAGATACGCAGTATTTT.

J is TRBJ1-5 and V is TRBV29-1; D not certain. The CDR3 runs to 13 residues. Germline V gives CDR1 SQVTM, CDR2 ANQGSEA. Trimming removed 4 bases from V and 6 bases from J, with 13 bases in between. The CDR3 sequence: CSVVLGVFQPQHF. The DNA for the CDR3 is TGCAGCGTTGTCCTCGGGGTATTTCAGCCCCAGCATTTT.

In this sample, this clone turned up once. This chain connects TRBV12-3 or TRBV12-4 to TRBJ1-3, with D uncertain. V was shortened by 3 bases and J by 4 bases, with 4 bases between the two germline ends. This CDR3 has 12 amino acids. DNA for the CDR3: TGTGCCAGCAGTTTTCGGGGAAACACCATATATTTT. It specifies CASSFRGNTIYF.

CDR3 sequence: CASSPRDRAFYGYTF. The CDR3 DNA is TGTGCCAGCAGCCCCCGTGACAGAGCCTTCTATGGCTACACCTTC. The chain has TRBV3-1 (or the pseudogene TRBV3-2) and TRBJ1-2; tentatively, D is TRBD1 (5 bases). The CDR3 totals 15 residues. V was cut by 4 bases and J by 4 bases, with 16 bases left in between. Germline V gene data show CDR1 as LGHDT and CDR2 as YNNKEL (reference sequence).

The CDR3 is CASSYPGEYEQYF. The CDR3 DNA follows: TGTGCCAGCAGTTACCCCGGGGAGTACGAGCAGTACTTC. The chain couples TRBV6-5 to TRBJ2-7; D may be TRBD2 (5 bases). The germline V and J ends were trimmed by 2 bases and 4 bases, with 9 bases remaining between them. The CDR3 runs 13 residues. The V gene's germline CDR1 is MNHEY and CDR2 SVGAGI.